These 32 T cell receptor beta chains share one sample of origin, sequenced in a study of PD-L1 blockade in urothelial cancer (TCRdb year 2017). The intended sense of this specimen's time point label: pretreatment peripheral blood. Library prep was done by the immunoSEQ multiplex PCR assay. Held by TCRdb, this immuneACCESS table contains in-frame sequences only and omits some clones. Under half of the omission traces to an unresolved V gene where checked; the cause of the rest is unknown. The sample table contains 55,000 to 80,000 clones; only one count was recorded for roughly 86% of them. The ten largest clonotypes hold about 15% of the sample. Here the sequenced sample was PBMCs, taken around atezolizumab (anti-PD-L1) treatment. Receptor source: a man aged 60 to 75 with urothelial cancer.

The sample holds one count of this clone. The V call is TRBV6-5, the J call TRBJ1-5, with a possible D match to TRBD1 (5 bases). V was pared by 0 bases and J by 9 bases, with 12 bases between. The CDR3 runs 14 residues. Germline V gene lookup returns CDR1 MNHEY and CDR2 SVGAGI. The CDR3 reads CASSYSDKHRPQHF. The DNA for the CDR3 is TGTGCCAGCAGTTACTCGGACAAACATCGGCCCCAGCATTTT.

The V call is TRBV5-4, the J call TRBJ2-3; TRBD2 is a possible D gene (5 bases). There are 15 residues in the CDR3. Germline lookup yields CDR1 SGHNT and CDR2 YYREEE (reference sequence). Trimming left V 4 bases short and J 0 bases short, with 12 bases between. The CDR3 nucleotides are TGTGCCAGCAGCAGGGAGTACACTAGCACAGATACGCAGTATTTT. Translating gives CASSREYTSTDTQYF.

This chain uses TRBV6-1 with TRBJ1-1, with a tentative D call TRBD1 (5 bases). The ends were cut back, 2 bases at V and 3 bases at J, with 13 bases in the middle. The CDR3 is 15 amino acids. Per the germline V gene, CDR1 is MNHNS and CDR2 is SASEGT. CDR3 coding DNA: TGTGCCAGCAGTGAAAGGCGGGGGGGGGACACTGAAGCTTTCTTT. As protein: CASSERRGGDTEAFF.

This chain uses TRBV7-2 with TRBJ2-3; D possibly corresponds to TRBD1 (5 bases). CDR1 and CDR2 (germline): SGHTA, FQGNSA. This CDR3 is 14 amino acids long. V gave up 0 bases and J gave up 7 bases, with 11 bases separating them. CDR3 sequence: CASSLAGPRNTQYF. CDR3 sequence (DNA): TGTGCCAGCAGCTTAGCGGGGCCACGAAATACGCAGTATTTT.

This chain joins TRBV19 and TRBJ2-3; tentatively, D is TRBD2 (6 bases). CDR3 size: 17 residues. Trimming took 5 bases from V and 1 from J, leaving 19 bases between them. Germline V gene data show CDR1 as LNHDA and CDR2 as SQIVND (reference sequence). The CDR3 DNA sequence: TGTGCCAGTAGTTTCCCGGGACTCCCAAGCGGCACAGATACGCAGTATTTT. Its translation is CASSFPGLPSGTDTQYF.

The genes are TRBV27 and TRBJ2-7; 7 nucleotides line up with TRBD1. J lost 2 bases, V lost 2 bases, and 3 bases had no gene match. This CDR3 has 14 residues. Germline V gives CDR1 MNHEY, CDR2 SMNVEV (reference sequence). The chain's CDR3 is CASSLDGTAYEQYF. The CDR3 DNA follows: TGTGCCAGCAGTTTAGACGGGACAGCCTACGAGCAGTACTTC.

This clone appeared once. The chain recombines TRBV5-1 with TRBJ1-6, with 9 bases aligning to TRBD1. The germline V gene has CDR1 SGHRS and CDR2 YFSETQ. CDR3 length equals 14 residues. V shed 0 bases and J 8 bases; nucleotides not matched to a gene: 0. CDR3 sequence: CASSLGTGDSPLHF. Written as DNA, the CDR3 is TGCGCCAGCAGCTTGGGGACAGGGGATTCACCCCTCCACTTT.

The chain is built from TRBV5-5 and TRBJ1-6, with D perhaps TRBD1 (6 bases). CDR1 is SGHKS, CDR2 YYEKEE, per germline (reference sequence). The CDR3 extends over 12 amino acids. V lost 0 bases to trimming and J lost 14 bases, with 9 bases between them. CDR3 DNA sequence: TGTGCCAGCAGCTTGGCGAACAGGGCCCTCCACTTT. Translated: CASSLANRALHF.

The chain joins TRBV5-5 to TRBJ2-1, with 8 bases that match TRBD1. The V segment lost 6 bases and the J segment 6 bases; nucleotides outside the gene matches: 8. CDR1 and CDR2 (germline): SGHKS, YYEKEE (reference sequence). The CDR3 loop spans 14 amino acids. The CDR3 spells CASTWTGLGNEQFF. The DNA for the CDR3 is TGTGCCAGCACCTGGACAGGGCTAGGCAATGAGCAGTTCTTC.

The chain uses TRBV18 and TRBJ1-3; 7 bases line up with TRBD1. Germline assignment: CDR1 KGHSH and CDR2 LQKENI. The ends lost 4 bases at V and 4 bases at J; junction bases unmatched: 7. The CDR3 length is 15 residues. The CDR3 nucleotides read TGTGCCAGCTCACGAGACAGGGTCGGCGGAAACACCATATATTTT. It codes for CASSRDRVGGNTIYF.

CDR3 sequence: CASSPSVDYGYTF. The CDR3 nucleotides read TGTGCCAGCAGTCCGAGTGTAGACTATGGCTACACCTTC. The chain recombines TRBV6-1 with TRBJ1-2; D remains unclear. In germline, CDR1 is MNHNS, CDR2 SASEGT. V lost 5 bases and J 3 bases, leaving 10 bases between the germline ends. The CDR3 spans 13 residues.

The chain is built from TRBV28 and TRBJ1-2, with TRBD1 identical over 11 bases. CDR3 size: 15 residues. Germline values: CDR1 MDHEN, CDR2 SYDVKM. V dropped 4 bases and J dropped 0; count of bases not matched to a gene: 1. CDR3 residues: CASSSGQGANYGYTF. CDR3 coding DNA: TGTGCCAGCAGTTCGGGACAGGGGGCTAACTATGGCTACACCTTC.

V usage is TRBV7-8 and J usage is TRBJ1-5; the match to TRBD1 covers 8 bases. V gave up 3 bases and J gave up 4 bases; unmatched junction bases: 2. Germline CDR1 and CDR2: SGHVS and FQNEAQ. This CDR3 comprises 14 residues. This CDR3 reads CASSFTGGNQPQHF. Here the CDR3 DNA reads TGTGCCAGCAGCTTCACAGGGGGAAATCAGCCCCAGCATTTT.

This chain connects TRBV11-3 to TRBJ2-1; 7 bases are a match to TRBD1. V shed 5 bases and J 1 base; nucleotides not matched to a gene: 8. This CDR3 has 16 residues. Germline CDR1 is SGHNT and CDR2 is YENEEA. CDR3 in DNA: TGTGCCAGCAGCCCCAGGACAGGCAAATCCTACAATGAGCAGTTCTTC. Its protein is CASSPRTGKSYNEQFF.

The chain couples TRBV15 to TRBJ2-2, with a weak D call TRBD2 (7 bases). The germline gives CDR1 LNHNV, CDR2 YYDKDF (reference sequence). V was clipped by 0 bases and J by 8 bases, with 13 bases between them. The CDR3 loop spans 15 amino acids. The CDR3 loop is CATSRDVGGAGELFF. The CDR3 DNA is TGTGCCACCAGCAGAGATGTGGGGGGGGCGGGGGAGCTGTTTTTT.

CDR3 nucleotide sequence: TGCAGCGCCGCCGCGGGGGAAGGAGGTGAAAAACTGTTTTTT. It specifies CSAAAGEGGEKLFF. This chain uses TRBV29-1 with TRBJ1-4, with D possibly being TRBD1 (5 bases). The V gene's germline CDR1 is SQVTM and CDR2 ANQGSEA. Trimming shortened V by 7 bases and J by 7 bases, and 19 bases separated the two germline ends. CDR3 length: 14 amino acids.

The genes are TRBV12-5 and TRBJ1-5, with 7 bases matching TRBD1. Germline assignment: CDR1 LGHNT and CDR2 FRNRAP. The CDR3 extends over 19 amino acids. V lost 4 bases to trimming and J lost 0 bases; unmatched junction nucleotides: 15. CDR3: CASGSLGQEAVYSNQPQHF. The CDR3 DNA is TGTGCTAGTGGTTCCCTTGGACAGGAGGCGGTATATAGCAATCAGCCCCAGCATTTT.

This chain connects TRBV2 to TRBJ2-7; D is unclear. CDR3 size: 11 residues. V lost 9 bases, J lost 2 bases, and 8 bases lay in between. The germline V gene has CDR1 SNHLY and CDR2 FYNNEI. DNA for the CDR3: TGTGCCAGTGGCGGCGCCTACGAGCAGTACTTC. Protein product: CASGGAYEQYF.

The genes are TRBV4-2 and TRBJ2-4, with 7 positions matching TRBD1. The junction had 26 bases not matched to a gene; V was cut back by 2 bases and J by 10 bases. Per the germline V gene, CDR1 is LGHNA and CDR2 is YNFKEQ. CDR3 length equals 20 residues. The CDR3 region is CASSQFAATGASVSALIQYF. The CDR3 DNA reads as TGTGCCAGCAGCCAATTCGCTGCAACAGGGGCCTCCGTGTCGGCACTAATTCAGTACTTC.

The V gene is TRBV28, the J gene TRBJ2-1, with D tentatively TRBD1 (5 bases). Trimming took 6 bases from V and 4 from J, leaving 10 bases between them. CDR1 and CDR2 from the germline V gene are MDHEN and SYDVKM. The CDR3 loop spans 13 amino acids. The CDR3 region has the DNA TGTGCCAGCAGAACGGCAGGGTACAATGAGCAGTTCTTC. Amino acids: CASRTAGYNEQFF.

J is TRBJ2-5 and V is TRBV5-1; TRBD1 agrees at 9 bases. The CDR3 totals 16 residues. Losses at the gene ends were 0 bases for V and 2 bases for J; bases not matched to a gene: 5. Germline V lookup: CDR1 SGHRS, CDR2 YFSETQ. CDR3 DNA: TGCGCCAGCAGCTTGGCCGGGACAGGGTTTCAAGAGACCCAGTACTTC. It specifies CASSLAGTGFQETQYF.

This clone is a singleton in its sample. J is TRBJ2-3 and V is TRBV7-2; possibly TRBD2 for D (5 bases). The CDR3 has 15 amino acids. Germline V gene sequence: CDR1 SGHTA, CDR2 FQGNSA. The ends were cut back, 7 bases at V and 2 bases at J, with 16 bases in the middle. Here the CDR3 DNA reads TGTGCCAGCACTCGACGAGGACTCACCACAGATACGCAGTATTTT. This translates into CASTRRGLTTDTQYF.

The gene calls are TRBV4-1 and TRBJ2-7, with TRBD2 matching over 10 bases. J lost 0 bases, V lost 2 bases, and 4 bases had no gene match. Germline CDR1 and CDR2: MGHRA and YSYEKL. This CDR3 region has 16 residues. CDR3 in amino acids: CASSQLAGVRSYEQYF. The CDR3 DNA reads TGCGCCAGCAGCCAACTAGCGGGGGTCCGCTCCTACGAGCAGTACTTC.

V is TRBV28 and J is TRBJ2-1; 9 bases agree with TRBD2. This CDR3 spans 17 amino acids. CDR1 and CDR2 (germline): MDHEN, SYDVKM. The V and J ends lost 4 bases and 8 bases, in that order; junction bases with no gene match: 15. DNA for the CDR3: TGTGCCAGCAGTTCCTCGAAGCTAGCGGGGAGTTTCGATGAGCAGTTCTTC. It codes for CASSSSKLAGSFDEQFF.

The chain has TRBV18 and TRBJ1-1, with D unclear. Per the germline V gene, CDR1 is KGHSH and CDR2 is LQKENI. The CDR3 is made up of 13 amino acids. The ends were cut back, 2 bases at V and 2 bases at J, with 6 bases in the middle. CDR3 in amino acids: CASSPEFNTEAFF. The CDR3, as DNA: TGTGCCAGCTCACCAGAGTTTAACACTGAAGCTTTCTTT.

The rearrangement links TRBV4-1 to TRBJ1-5, with 8 positions matching TRBD1. Germline V gene sequence: CDR1 MGHRA, CDR2 YSYEKL. This CDR3 contains 18 residues. The trim removed 0 bases at V and 4 bases at J, leaving 11 bases unmatched. In nucleotides, the CDR3 is TGCGCCAGCAGCCAAGAAGTCGCCTGGGACAGGAGTAATCAGCCCCAGCATTTT. It encodes CASSQEVAWDRSNQPQHF.

V is TRBV5-6 and J is TRBJ2-5; perhaps TRBD1 as D (6 bases). Germline CDR1 SGHDT, CDR2 YYEEEE. The CDR3 spans 15 residues. The germline V and J ends were trimmed by 4 bases and 2 bases, with 15 bases remaining between them. In DNA form, the CDR3 reads TGTGCCAGCAGCCATGCGGTGGGGGCACAAGAGACCCAGTACTTC. Encoded protein: CASSHAVGAQETQYF. The variable domain in full, completed from reference TRBV5-6 and TRBJ2-5, reads DAGVTQSPTHLIKTRGQQVTLRCSPKSGHDTVSWYQQALGQGPQFIFQYYEEEERQRGNFPDRFSGHQFPNYSSELNVNALLLGDSALYLCASSHAVGAQETQYFGPGTRLLVL.

The chain is built from TRBV7-3 and TRBJ1-1; 8 nucleotides align to TRBD1. There are 14 residues in the CDR3. With 3 bases clipped from V and 2 bases from J, the junction kept 2 bases outside the gene matches. Germline V lookup: CDR1 SGHTA, CDR2 FQGTGA. In DNA form, the CDR3 reads TGTGCCAGCAGCTTCGGACAGGGAAACACTGAAGCTTTCTTT. Residues: CASSFGQGNTEAFF.

The V gene is TRBV7-9, the J gene TRBJ2-3; D possibly corresponds to TRBD1 (5 bases). This CDR3 is 14 amino acids long. The V and J ends lost 3 bases and 2 bases respectively, with 9 bases between them. CDR1 is SEHNR and CDR2 is FQNEAQ in the germline V gene (reference sequence). In DNA form, the CDR3 reads TGTGCCAGCAGCTTGGGGCTCAACACAGATACGCAGTATTTT. Amino acids: CASSLGLNTDTQYF. Drawing the rest from reference TRBV7-9 and TRBJ2-3, the complete variable domain is DTGVSQNPRHKITKRGQNVTFRCDPISEHNRLYWYRQTLGQGPEFLTYFQNEAQLEKSRLLSDRFSAERPKGSFSTLEIQRTEQGDSAMYLCASSLGLNTDTQYFGPGTRLTVL.

V is TRBV10-3 and J is TRBJ2-6; a possible D gene is TRBD2 (5 bases). The CDR3 length is 15 residues. V shed 0 bases and J shed 10 bases, with 13 bases lying between them. The germline gives CDR1 ENHRY, CDR2 SYGVKD. CDR3 nucleotide sequence: TGTGCCATCAGTGAGTCTGAGGGCCCTTCAAACGTCCTGACTTTC. Amino acids: CAISESEGPSNVLTF.

The chain uses TRBV6-5 and TRBJ2-1; TRBD1 aligns across 7 bases. V shed 7 bases, J shed 6 bases, and the junction held 9 bases outside the gene matches. CDR1 and CDR2 (germline): MNHEY, SVGAGI. The CDR3 totals 14 residues. CDR3 coding DNA: TGTGCCAGCAACGCCTTGGACAGGCTCAATGAGCAGTTCTTC. Protein sequence: CASNALDRLNEQFF.

The CDR3 DNA is TGTGCCAGCACCTCGAACAGCCGGGGAAGGGAAGGCTACACCTTC. As protein: CASTSNSRGREGYTF. V and J are TRBV6-5 and TRBJ1-2; D gene uncertain. The CDR3 consists of 15 residues. V was cut by 7 bases and J by 8 bases, with 23 bases left in between. Per the germline V gene, CDR1 is MNHEY and CDR2 is SVGAGI.